This passage covers 2 T cell receptor beta chains from one sample sequenced in a study of cytomegalovirus exposure and HLA in healthy donors. This PCR relied on a set of 60 Vbeta primers and 13 Jbeta primers. Produced via immunoSEQ multiplex PCR; TCRdb's table is partial and in-frame only. The data contain more than 90,000 clones, approximately 79% of them singletons. Specimen: PBMCs. The receptors were gathered from a man aged 50 or older in good health and CMV-seropositive.

This clone showed up just a few times. This chain links TRBV28 with TRBJ2-7, with TRBD2 matching 15 bases. Germline V CDR1 and CDR2: MDHEN, SYDVKM. This CDR3 has 19 residues. J lost 2 bases, V lost 3 bases, and 11 bases had no gene match. The CDR3 reads CASSLLIRGLAGGAYEQYF. The CDR3, as DNA: TGTGCCAGCAGTTTGCTCATTCGGGGACTAGCGGGAGGAGCCTACGAGCAGTACTTC.

The V gene is TRBV11-2, the J gene TRBJ1-2; no clear D. V shed 2 bases and J shed 4 bases, with 14 bases lying between them. CDR3 length: 15 residues. Germline V lookup: CDR1 SGHAT, CDR2 FQNNGV. CDR3 bases: TGTGCCAGCAGCTTAATGGAGGTTATAAGCTATGGCTACACCTTC. Translating gives CASSLMEVISYGYTF.